The TCR beta chain under discussion was sequenced for a study of monozygotic twins with inflammatory bowel disease (dated by TCRdb to the late 2010s). In the study overall: The full study comprised some 30 monozygotic twin pairs: nine German pairs (four IBD-concordant, five IBD-discordant) and 19 IBD-discordant Danish pairs. The search for disease-associated traits relied mainly on comparing, within discordant pairs, IBD patients with their genetically identical healthy co-twins. Each individual had, on average, about 151 000 unique TCRalpha sequences and 181 000 unique TCRbeta sequences available for analysis. Points the paper makes about the study in general: Background noise and inter-individual variability may have been introduced into the repertoires by the differing immunosuppressive treatments among patients. IBD patients had lower TCRbeta repertoire diversity, measured by the inverse Simpson index, than their healthy co-twins. Fewer clonotypes were shared with other individuals by IBD patients than by healthy twins, most markedly in patients showing signs of disease activity. The results gave no support for a single strong signal or clonotype linked to IBD. Repertoire similarity did not differ between concordant and discordant twins, which could be due to limited statistical power. Different T cell subtypes could not be distinguished in the analysis.

Preparation of the library involved 5' RACE. The input for every TCR library was around 3,800 ng of total RNA. For each sample, cDNA synthesis with SMARTScribe reverse transcriptase was split into eight separate reactions. During cDNA synthesis, template switching introduced unique molecular identifiers that contained a 6-nucleotide sample barcode. TCRalpha and TCRbeta cDNA was amplified by two nested PCRs of about 15 and 9 cycles, with bead purification after each PCR. Before amplification, the cDNA was treated with uracil DNA-glycosylase and purified using the QIAquick PCR purification kit. The second PCR added Illumina TruSeq-compatible adapters along with sample-specific barcodes. TapeStation and Qubit were used to check library quality and concentration, and 5 to 6.5 ng of each library was pooled. Sequencing of the pooled libraries was done on an Illumina HiSeq2500 single-index Rapid Run using custom sequencing primers and 2 x 100 bp reads. Regarding the original processing steps: PCR and sequencing errors were corrected by UMI-based consensus assembly using MiGEC version 1.2.6. MiXCR version 2.1.1 was used for V(D)J alignment, clonotype assembly and CDR3 extraction. To normalise gene usage, clonotype sharing and MAIT/NKT TCR abundance, the top 1000, 10 000 and 20 000 clonotypes in each sample were analysed. After downsampling to 27 000 UMIs, diversity was calculated as the inverse Simpson index using the vegan R package. Paired Mann-Whitney U tests were applied to discordant twin pairs, with Benjamini-Hochberg correction for multiple testing. Based on TCRdb reprocessing of the reads, there is one entry per CDR3 protein sequence, and DNA is missing. The authors' filters were not applied to this entry. The record for this sample contains more than 75,000 distinct CDR3 sequences. About 8% of the sample belongs to the ten largest clones.

As regards this clonotype: Its antigen has not been determined.

From each donor, an approximately 2.6 ml peripheral blood sample was collected into PAXgene tubes and kept at -80 degrees C. Without T cell sorting, total RNA was isolated from whole blood using the PAXgene blood miRNA kit on an automated QIAcube. Deep TCRalpha and TCRbeta repertoire profiling with unique molecular barcoding was performed on peripheral blood of monozygotic twin pairs concordant or discordant for inflammatory bowel disease. Smoking habits were recorded for all twin pairs, and individuals were classified as current, former or never smokers. From cysteine to phenylalanine, the CDR3 is 15 amino acids long. The nucleotide record is missing. Reading the germline V gene gives CDR1 SNHLY and CDR2 FYNNEI.

The sample taken for sequencing was blood. The V and J genes are TRBV2 and TRBJ1-1. The sequence derives from a human donor with ulcerative colitis or Crohn's disease, or a healthy co-twin of an affected twin (not recorded which). The CDR3 sequence is CASSYTEIPNTEAFF.